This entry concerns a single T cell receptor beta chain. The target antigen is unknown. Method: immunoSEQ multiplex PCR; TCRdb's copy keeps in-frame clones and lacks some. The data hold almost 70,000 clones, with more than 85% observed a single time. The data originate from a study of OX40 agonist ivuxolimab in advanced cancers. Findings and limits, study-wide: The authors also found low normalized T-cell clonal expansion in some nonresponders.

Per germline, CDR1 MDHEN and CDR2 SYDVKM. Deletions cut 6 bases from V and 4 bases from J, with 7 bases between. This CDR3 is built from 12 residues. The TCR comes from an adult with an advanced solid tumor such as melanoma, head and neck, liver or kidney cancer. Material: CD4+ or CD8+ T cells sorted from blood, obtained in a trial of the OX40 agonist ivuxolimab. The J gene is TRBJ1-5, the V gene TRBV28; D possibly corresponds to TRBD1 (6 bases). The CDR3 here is CASRRGNQPQHF. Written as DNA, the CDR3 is TGTGCCAGCAGAAGGGGGAATCAGCCCCAGCATTTT.